Below, one T cell receptor beta chain is given with its context. The length of the CDR3 is 12 residues. Germline CDR1 SGHTS, CDR2 YDEGEE. V was cut by 4 bases and J by 15 bases, with 17 bases left in between. The entry originates in a study of T-cell memory formation after mild COVID-19. Overall study context: The TCR clusters were mostly specific to one donor.

A single record per CDR3 protein comes from TCRdb applying MiXCR to the 5' RACE reads. The table lists some 160,000 distinct CDR3 sequences, 10% to 15% of them singletons, with approximately 3.4% in the top ten. This clonotype originated in a man aged 18 to 29 who had mild COVID-19 (a few samples of this study predate the infection). Cell type and time point are not known. Material: PBMCs or a T cell subset sorted from them (not recorded which). The chain has TRBV5-8 and TRBJ2-1; either TRBD1 or TRBD2 may supply D (5 bases each). CDR3 protein: CASSLRDLTGFF. The CDR3 region has the DNA TGTGCCAGCAGCCTCCGGGACCTTACCGGGTTCTTC.